What follows are 4 T cell receptor beta chains derived from one specimen sequenced in a study of T cells in Graves' hyperthyroidism and ophthalmopathy. RNA transcripts yielded amplified TCR beta CDR3 regions. TCR CDR3 underwent first-round RT-PCR with the HTBI primer set. TCRdb analysed the multiplex PCR reads with MiXCR anew, one entry per CDR3 protein. The sample has roughly 280,000 distinct CDR3 sequences, 22% seen once. The sequenced sample was blood. These receptor sequences come from a man between 25 and 39 years old with Graves' ophthalmopathy.

The V and J genes are TRBV27 and TRBJ2-7, with 9 bases fitting TRBD2. Germline-derived CDR1 and CDR2 are MNHEY and SMNVEV (reference sequence). J was trimmed by 4 bases and V by 6 bases; bases with no gene match: 7. This CDR3 is built from 14 residues. DNA for the CDR3: TGTGCCAGCAGAACCGGGACTAGCTTATACGAGCAGTACTTC. Translation gives CASRTGTSLYEQYF.

This clonotype has ten or more counts. This rearrangement joins TRBV11-2 to TRBJ1-1, with D hard to call. The CDR3 length is 15 residues. From germline, CDR1 is SGHAT and CDR2 FQNNGV. The germline V and J ends were trimmed by 7 bases and 0 bases, with 15 bases remaining between them. CDR3 residues: CASTHAGNVNTEAFF. DNA of the CDR3: TGTGCCAGCACGCATGCTGGGAATGTGAACACTGAAGCTTTCTTT. Complete variable domain (other parts from reference TRBV11-2 and TRBJ1-1): EAGVAQSPRYKIIEKRQSVAFWCNPISGHATLYWYQQILGQGPKLLIQFQNNGVVDDSQLPKDRFSAERLKGVDSTLKIQPAKLEDSAVYLCASTHAGNVNTEAFFGQGTRLTVV.

The chain employs TRBV28 and TRBJ2-4, with 9 bases identical to TRBD1. CDR1 is MDHEN, CDR2 SYDVKM, per germline. J gave up 0 bases and V 4 bases, and 10 bases lay outside the gene matches. This CDR3 is built from 18 residues. The CDR3 region has the DNA TGTGCCAGCAGTTCTCCCGGGACAGGGTCCCTAGCCAAAAACATTCAGTACTTC. Translated, it gives CASSSPGTGSLAKNIQYF. The full variable domain, completed using reference TRBV28 and TRBJ2-4, is DVKVTQSSRYLVKRTGEKVFLECVQDMDHENMFWYRQDPGLGLRLIYFSYDVKMKEKGDIPEGYSVSREKKERFSLILESASTNQTSMYLCASSSPGTGSLAKNIQYFGAGTRLSVL.

The rearrangement uses TRBV2 and TRBJ2-1, with D possibly called TRBD1 or TRBD2 (5 bases each). Germline V gene lookup returns CDR1 SNHLY and CDR2 FYNNEI. This CDR3 region has 13 residues. The V gene lost 7 bases and the J gene lost 8 bases, with 15 bases spanning the gap. The DNA for the CDR3 is TGTGCCAGCAAACGGGACCCTCCTCATGAGCAGTTCTTC. Translating it yields CASKRDPPHEQFF.